A single sample gave rise to the 24 T cell receptor beta chains below, sequenced in a study of radiotherapy plus CTLA-4 blockade in lung cancer. The protocol was immunoSEQ multiplex PCR, while the TCRdb copy is restricted to in-frame clones and leaves out a portion. The repertoire holds roughly 45,000 clones, with over 55% as singletons. The material was peripheral blood, obtained from a patient treated with radiotherapy plus ipilimumab. These receptors came from a human donor with non-small cell lung cancer who had a partial response to radiotherapy plus ipilimumab.

This chain uses TRBV4-2 with TRBJ2-7; D is ambiguous. This CDR3 spans 13 amino acids. The germline V and J ends were trimmed by 3 bases and 4 bases, with 10 bases remaining between them. Germline lookup yields CDR1 LGHNA and CDR2 YNFKEQ. CDR3 sequence reads: CASSQRSGYEQYF. The CDR3 DNA reads TGTGCCAGCAGCCAGAGGTCCGGGTACGAGCAGTACTTC.

This chain connects TRBV6-6 to TRBJ2-2, with TRBD1 matching 7 bases. With V trimmed by 6 bases and J by 3 bases, 7 bases remained unmatched. Per germline, CDR1 MNHNY and CDR2 SVGAGI (reference sequence). The CDR3 is made up of 15 amino acids. In nucleotides, the CDR3 is TGTGCCAGCAGCAGCCACAGGGGAGACACCGGGGAGCTGTTTTTT. Translation: CASSSHRGDTGELFF.

This chain uses TRBV15 with TRBJ1-1; 7 bases match TRBD1. J was trimmed by 4 bases and V by 2 bases; bases with no gene match: 4. Germline V gives CDR1 LNHNV, CDR2 YYDKDF (reference sequence). This CDR3 spans 14 amino acids. The CDR3 DNA sequence: TGTGCCACCAGCAGAATCAGGGGGAGCACTGAAGCTTTCTTT. It encodes CATSRIRGSTEAFF.

Ten or more counts support this clone. The genes are TRBV5-6 and TRBJ2-5; D is possibly TRBD2 (7 bases). The V and J ends lost 0 bases and 2 bases respectively, with 11 bases between them. Germline lookup yields CDR1 SGHDT and CDR2 YYEEEE. The CDR3 is 15 residues long. CDR3 DNA sequence: TGTGCCAGCAGCTTGGAGGGGGAGGGGCAAGAGACCCAGTACTTC. It encodes CASSLEGEGQETQYF.

This clone turned up a few times. V and J are TRBV2 and TRBJ2-7, with D uncertain. CDR1 SNHLY and CDR2 FYNNEI come from the germline V gene. This CDR3 has 12 amino acids. V gave up 6 bases and J gave up 4 bases, with 10 bases separating them. In DNA form, the CDR3 reads TGTGCCAGCAGGACCGACTCTTACGAGCAGTACTTC. Translated, it gives CASRTDSYEQYF.

The J gene is TRBJ2-5, the V gene TRBV7-2; D ambiguous. Germline-derived CDR1 and CDR2 are SGHTA and FQGNSA. Trimming stripped 1 base from V and 5 bases from J, with 5 bases between. CDR3 size: 12 residues. CDR3 in amino acids: CASSLVVETQYF. As DNA, the CDR3 is TGTGCCAGCAGCTTAGTAGTGGAGACCCAGTACTTC.

This chain joins TRBV2 and TRBJ2-4; unclear D gene. V lost 2 bases and J lost 3, with 17 bases in between. This CDR3 is built from 17 residues. CDR1 is SNHLY, CDR2 FYNNEI, per germline. The CDR3 is CASSESPQSMVKNIQYF. CDR3 nucleotide sequence: TGTGCCAGCAGTGAATCACCACAGAGCATGGTCAAAAACATTCAGTACTTC.

A few counts support this clone. The chain couples TRBV4-2 to TRBJ2-2, with 8 bases matching TRBD1. CDR3 length equals 15 residues. Trimming removed 1 base from V and 12 bases from J; junction bases left unmatched: 10. Germline assignment: CDR1 LGHNA and CDR2 YNFKEQ. The chain's CDR3 is CASSQGTQGEDKLFF. CDR3 coding DNA: TGTGCCAGCAGCCAAGGGACACAGGGGGAGGATAAGCTGTTTTTT.

The chain combines TRBV7-2 with TRBJ1-5; 10 nucleotides line up with TRBD1. This CDR3 region has 15 residues. J lost 11 bases, V lost 3 bases, and 10 bases had no gene match. The V gene's germline CDR1 is SGHTA and CDR2 FQGNSA. This CDR3 reads CASSFADRGQGAQHF. The DNA of the CDR3 is TGTGCCAGCAGCTTTGCTGACAGGGGGCAAGGGGCCCAGCATTTT.

The chain joins TRBV14 to TRBJ2-7; 11 bases fit TRBD2. The V gene's germline CDR1 is SGHDN and CDR2 FVKESK. Losses at the gene ends were 3 bases for V and 4 bases for J; bases not matched to a gene: 5. This CDR3 is built from 15 residues. The chain's CDR3 is CASSQPGLAAYEQYF. The CDR3 DNA reads TGTGCCAGCAGCCAGCCGGGACTAGCGGCGTACGAGCAGTACTTC.

This sequence joins TRBV7-3 and TRBJ2-1; the match to TRBD2 covers 14 bases. V lost 5 bases and J lost 7; bases outside the gene matches: 10. Germline CDR1 SGHTA, CDR2 FQGTGA. This CDR3 is built from 17 residues. CDR3 protein: CASSREGTSGSGNEQFF. DNA of the CDR3: TGTGCCAGCAGCAGAGAGGGGACTAGCGGGAGTGGTAATGAGCAGTTCTTC.

This clone was observed at least ten times. This chain uses TRBV2 with TRBJ2-7; D gene ambiguous. The V gene lost 3 bases and the J gene lost 2 bases, with 5 bases spanning the gap. In germline, CDR1 is SNHLY, CDR2 FYNNEI. The CDR3 is made up of 12 amino acids. The CDR3 DNA reads TGTGCCAGCAGTGATTCGGCCTACGAGCAGTACTTC. The encoded protein is CASSDSAYEQYF.

The genes are TRBV13 and TRBJ2-3; D unresolved. V lost 2 bases and J 4 bases, leaving 4 bases between the germline ends. The germline gives CDR1 PRHDT, CDR2 FYEKMQ (reference sequence). The CDR3 runs 12 residues. Written as DNA, the CDR3 is TGTGCCAGCAGCTTATCCGCAGATACGCAGTATTTT. This sequence encodes CASSLSADTQYF. Full variable domain (rest looked up from reference TRBV13 and TRBJ2-3): AAGVIQSPRHLIKEKRETATLKCYPIPRHDTVYWYQQGPGQDPQFLISFYEKMQSDKGSIPDRFSAQQFSDYHSELNMSSLELGDSALYFCASSLSADTQYFGPGTRLTVL.

The sample holds one count of this clone. The chain combines TRBV5-1 with TRBJ1-4; no clear D gene. The CDR3 sequence is 15 residues long. V was clipped by 3 bases and J by 0 bases, with 9 bases between them. Germline CDR1 reads SGHRS; CDR2 reads YFSETQ. CDR3 in amino acids: CASSYDTATNEKLFF. In nucleotides, the CDR3 is TGCGCCAGCAGCTACGACACAGCAACTAATGAAAAACTGTTTTTT.

This clone appeared a single time. The chain uses TRBV19 and TRBJ2-7, with TRBD1 matching 10 bases. With 5 bases clipped from V and 3 bases from J, the junction kept 16 bases outside the gene matches. The CDR3 is 18 amino acids. Per germline, CDR1 LNHDA and CDR2 SQIVND (reference sequence). The DNA for the CDR3 is TGTGCCAGTAGTCCCCCCGGGACAGGGGAAGGGGGTAACTACGAGCAGTACTTC. Translation: CASSPPGTGEGGNYEQYF.

This clone was observed at least ten times. The V call is TRBV7-9, the J call TRBJ1-2; 10 nucleotides align to TRBD1. The ends lost 3 bases at V and 3 bases at J; junction bases unmatched: 4. There are 15 residues in the CDR3. Germline V gene data show CDR1 as SEHNR and CDR2 as FQNEAQ (reference sequence). The CDR3 DNA reads TGTGCCAGCAGCTTGACAGGGGGCGCCCACTATGGCTACACCTTC. Encoded protein: CASSLTGGAHYGYTF.

The CDR3 nucleotides are TGTGCCAGCAGCTTGGGACGGACAGGCCCCGGGGAGCTGTTTTTT. This translates into CASSLGRTGPGELFF. The chain employs TRBV5-6 and TRBJ2-2; TRBD1 agrees at 7 bases. V was clipped by 0 bases and J by 6 bases; unmatched bases: 5. The germline V gene has CDR1 SGHDT and CDR2 YYEEEE. The CDR3 has 15 residues.

The J gene is TRBJ1-2, the V gene TRBV7-9, with 7 bases aligning to TRBD1. Germline V gene sequence: CDR1 SEHNR, CDR2 FQNEAQ (reference sequence). CDR3 length: 14 residues. V gave up 1 base and J gave up 4 bases; unmatched junction bases: 3. CDR3 amino acids: CASSLGDRGYGYTF. The CDR3 region has the DNA TGTGCCAGCAGCTTAGGGGACAGAGGCTATGGCTACACCTTC. Complete variable domain (other parts from reference TRBV7-9 and TRBJ1-2): DTGVSQNPRHKITKRGQNVTFRCDPISEHNRLYWYRQTLGQGPEFLTYFQNEAQLEKSRLLSDRFSAERPKGSFSTLEIQRTEQGDSAMYLCASSLGDRGYGYTFGSGTRLTVV.

This clone came up a few times. CDR3 in amino acids: CASSRGLAVLETQYF. CDR3 nucleotides: TGTGCCAGCAGTCGGGGACTAGCAGTCCTAGAGACCCAGTACTTC. This chain links TRBV14 with TRBJ2-5, with TRBD2 matching 9 bases. V shed 6 bases, J shed 4 bases, and the junction held 9 bases outside the gene matches. The CDR3 covers 15 residues. The V gene's germline CDR1 is SGHDN and CDR2 FVKESK.

The genes are TRBV4-2 and TRBJ1-6; 7 positions agree with TRBD1. The CDR3 loop spans 16 amino acids. V dropped 4 bases and J dropped 4; count of bases not matched to a gene: 7. Germline CDR1 and CDR2: LGHNA and YNFKEQ. The CDR3 DNA sequence: TGTGCCAGCAGCCCCATAGACAGGGCGTATAATTCACCCCTCCACTTT. Translated: CASSPIDRAYNSPLHF.

The CDR3 DNA reads TGTGCCAGTAGTATAGAACGGACATACGAGCAGTACTTC. It yields the protein CASSIERTYEQYF. The rearrangement uses TRBV19 and TRBJ2-7, with TRBD1 as a possible D gene (5 bases). Germline CDR1 reads LNHDA; CDR2 reads SQIVND (reference sequence). The CDR3 consists of 13 residues. Trimming left V 0 bases short and J 4 bases short, with 7 bases between. The entire variable domain, with the rest obtained from reference TRBV19 and TRBJ2-7, is as follows: DGGITQSPKYLFRKEGQNVTLSCEQNLNHDAMYWYRQDPGQGLRLIYYSQIVNDFQKGDIAEGYSVSREKKESFPLTVTSAQKNPTAFYLCASSIERTYEQYFGPGTRLTVT.

The DNA for the CDR3 is TGCGCCAGCCGTCTCTGGCGGTACACTGAAGCTTTCTTT. The encoded protein is CASRLWRYTEAFF. The rearrangement links TRBV5-1 to TRBJ1-1; D not resolved. Germline CDR1 and CDR2: SGHRS and YFSETQ. The CDR3 has 13 amino acids. V was trimmed by 7 bases and J by 3 bases, leaving 13 bases between them.

The rearrangement joins TRBV6-1 to TRBJ1-6; D is perhaps TRBD1 (6 bases). This CDR3 is 12 amino acids long. Per germline, CDR1 MNHNS and CDR2 SASEGT. The V and J ends lost 6 bases and 14 bases respectively, with 14 bases between them. CDR3 sequence (DNA): TGTGCCAGCAGGGGGGCCCTTCCGGCCCTCCACTTT. It codes for CASRGALPALHF.

The rearrangement uses TRBV6-6 and TRBJ2-4, with a tentative D call TRBD2 (6 bases). V dropped 5 bases and J dropped 7 bases, with 9 bases sitting between them. CDR1 and CDR2 from the germline V gene are MNHNY and SVGAGI (reference sequence). The CDR3 extends over 12 amino acids. The CDR3 nucleotides are TGTGCCAGCAGTCCCGGAGGGAACATTCAGTACTTC. Translating gives CASSPGGNIQYF.